This TCR beta chain was retrieved from a study of identical twins. This clonotype was observed a few times. With 1 base removed from V and 10 bases from J, the gap between germline ends came to 14 bases. The CDR3 has 14 amino acids. Per germline, CDR1 SEHNR and CDR2 FQNEAQ (reference sequence). TCRdb reprocessed the 5' RACE reads with MiXCR, giving one entry per CDR3 protein. The sample has approximately 500,000 distinct CDR3 sequences; less than 25% are singletons. Separately, the same data were catalogued under a study of T cells expressing NK-cell markers. As reported in that work: CD3+CD56+NKG2C+, CD3+CD56+NKG2C- and CD3+CD56-NKG2C+ T cells, once sorted, supplied the TCR beta repertoires.

Sequencing was carried out using CD4+ T cells sorted from blood. V and J are TRBV7-9 and TRBJ2-1; no definite D call. This receptor was taken from a woman younger than 30 in good health. The chain's CDR3 is CASSLDSQSAEQFF. CDR3 sequence (DNA): TGTGCCAGCAGCTTAGACAGTCAGTCGGCCGAGCAGTTCTTC.